This is a list of T cell receptor beta chains from one sample in a study of blood T cell repertoires in COVID-19. The method was immunoSEQ multiplex PCR; TCRdb's version includes in-frame clones alone and lacks a portion of them. The repertoire consists of almost 250,000 clones, with around 88% occurring once and the leading ten covering around 4%. Sequencing was carried out using PBMCs or T cells enriched from blood (not recorded which). All receptors come from a woman aged 25 to 45 who had recovered from COVID-19. Both conserved end residues are part of each CDR3. A D gene is named only where the DNA matches it firmly. Clone size is not always given. Where it is, it says once, few, many or a class for expanded clones.

>.|TRBJ2-7|TRBV28|few
CASSKGVYEQYF
>TRBD1|TRBJ2-1|TRBV4-3|.
CASSQGPGQGYNEQFF
>.|TRBJ1-4|TRBV4-3|.
CASSQDIINQALTNEKLFF
>.|TRBJ1-5|TRBV4-3|.
CASSQDIGNQPQHF
>.|TRBJ1-1|TRBV11-2|.
CASSLYRETEAFF
>TRBD1|TRBJ1-5|TRBV27|.
CASSLSGTGGDQPQHF
>.|TRBJ1-2|TRBV20-1|once
CSASPQGREYGYTF
>TRBD1|TRBJ1-5|TRBV15|.
CATSRVGQGMYSNQPQHF
>.|TRBJ1-1|TRBV7-2|.
CASSKGWAGKNTEAFF
>.|TRBJ1-2|TRBV2|.
CASRTGGAGDGYTF
>.|TRBJ2-1|TRBV2|few
CASSRISRVSHEQFF
>.|TRBJ2-3|TRBV9|.
CASKDGGSTDTQYF
>TRBD1|TRBJ2-3|TRBV20-1|.
CSASPTGVPSTDTQYF
>.|TRBJ2-7|TRBV6-2/TRBV6-3|.
CASSFGTYSSYEQYF
>.|TRBJ1-3|TRBV6-5|.
CASSYRDSGNTIYF
>TRBD1|TRBJ2-7|TRBV18|.
CASSPGQGSNEQYF
>TRBD2|TRBJ2-5|TRBV7-2|.
CASSFLAGEVLKETQYF
>TRBD1|TRBJ1-2|TRBV28|.
CASSFTGSGQGYGYTF
>.|TRBJ1-1|TRBV24-1|.
CATSRRENTEAFF
>.|TRBJ1-5|TRBV28|.
CASSLRLLGNQPQHF
>TRBD1|TRBJ2-7|TRBV29-1|.
CSVWGQLYEQYF
>TRBD2|TRBJ2-3|TRBV30|.
CAGGEWAGDDTQYF
>.|TRBJ2-2|TRBV5-1|.
CASRIAGVKAGELFF
>TRBD1|TRBJ1-2|TRBV29-1|.
CSVLTGSYGYTF
>TRBD1|TRBJ1-2|TRBV3-1/TRBV3-2|.
CASSRRGEDYGYTF
>.|TRBJ1-2|TRBV5-1|.
CASSLASRGDGYTF
>TRBD2|TRBJ2-1|TRBV7-9|.
CASSQGGGLAFEQFF
>.|TRBJ1-3|TRBV19|.
CASSIGTLLSGNTIYF
>TRBD1|TRBJ1-2|TRBV23-1|.
CASSQPPGGGYTF
>.|TRBJ1-1|TRBV27|.
CASSLKGSGSTEAFF
>.|TRBJ1-5|TRBV2|.
CASSRRELGNQPQHF
>TRBD1|TRBJ2-1|TRBV30|.
CAWSKTGGSEQFF
>TRBD2|TRBJ2-7|TRBV28|.
CASSPIAGSFPYEQYF
>.|TRBJ1-2|TRBV28|.
CASRAALVNRLGYTF
>.|TRBJ1-6|TRBV7-2|.
CASSISGSYNSPLHF